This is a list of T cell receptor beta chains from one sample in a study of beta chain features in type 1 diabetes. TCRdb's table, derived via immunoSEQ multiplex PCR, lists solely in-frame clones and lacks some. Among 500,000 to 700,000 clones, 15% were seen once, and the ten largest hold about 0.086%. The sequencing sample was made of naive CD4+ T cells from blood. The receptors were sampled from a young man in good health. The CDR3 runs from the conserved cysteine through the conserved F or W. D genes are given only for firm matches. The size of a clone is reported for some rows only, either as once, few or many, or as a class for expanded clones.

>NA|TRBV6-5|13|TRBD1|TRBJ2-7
TGTGCCAGCTCCCGGGCAGGGGGCCACGAGCAGTACTTC
CASSRAGGHEQYF
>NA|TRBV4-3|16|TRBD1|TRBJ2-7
TGCGCCAGCAGCCATGATCCGGGCAGGGGGATATACGAGCAGTACTTC
CASSHDPGRGIYEQYF
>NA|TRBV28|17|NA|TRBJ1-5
TGTGCCAGCAGTTTAATGGATCGGCTGAATCGCAATCAGCCCCAGCATTTT
CASSLMDRLNRNQPQHF
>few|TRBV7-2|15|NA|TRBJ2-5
TGTGCCAGCAGCTTTGGACAGCTCCTGGGAGAGACCCAGTACTTC
CASSFGQLLGETQYF
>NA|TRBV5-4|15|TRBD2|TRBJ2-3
TGTGCCAGCAGCCTAGCGGGAGGGCCAACAGATACGCAGTATTTT
CASSLAGGPTDTQYF
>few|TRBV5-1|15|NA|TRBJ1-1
TGCGCCAGCAGCTTGGGAGGGCAGGGAGAAACTGAAGCTTTCTTT
CASSLGGQGETEAFF
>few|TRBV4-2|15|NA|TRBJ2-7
TGTGCCAGCAGCCAAGATTCGGCACGCTCCTACGAGCAGTACTTC
CASSQDSARSYEQYF
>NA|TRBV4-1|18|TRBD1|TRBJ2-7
TGCGCCAGCAGCCAGCCCCGGGGACAGGTTCAAAGCTCCTACGAGCAGTACTTC
CASSQPRGQVQSSYEQYF
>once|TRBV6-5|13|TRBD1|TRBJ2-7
TGTGCCACGAGGACAGGGGTTTCCTACGAGCAGTACTTC
CATRTGVSYEQYF
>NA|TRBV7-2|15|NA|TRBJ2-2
TGTGCCAGCACCCCCGGGGGCACTAACACCGGGGAGCTGTTTTTT
CASTPGGTNTGELFF
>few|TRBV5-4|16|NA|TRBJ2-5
TGTGCCAGCAGCTTGTTCAGCGGGACACTCCAAGAGACCCAGTACTTC
CASSLFSGTLQETQYF
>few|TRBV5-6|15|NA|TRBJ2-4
TGTGCCAGCAGCTTGGGGATCACCTCGGGGGACATTCAGTACTTC
CASSLGITSGDIQYF
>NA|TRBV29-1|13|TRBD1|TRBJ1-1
TGCAGCGTTGACCAGGGGGTGAACACTGAAGCTTTCTTT
CSVDQGVNTEAFF
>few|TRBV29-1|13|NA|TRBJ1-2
TGCAGCGTTGTCAGGGACACAGCTCCTGGCTACACCTTC
CSVVRDTAPGYTF
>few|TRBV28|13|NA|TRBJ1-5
TGTGCCAGCAGTTTTCTGGGCAATCAGCCCCAGCATTTT
CASSFLGNQPQHF
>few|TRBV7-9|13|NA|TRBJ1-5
TGTGCCAGCAGCTTACAGGGGAATCAGCCCCAGCATTTT
CASSLQGNQPQHF
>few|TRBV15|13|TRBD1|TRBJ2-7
TGTGCCACCAGCAGAGGGGACAGCTACGAGCAGTACTTC
CATSRGDSYEQYF
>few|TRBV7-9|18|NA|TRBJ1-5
TGTGCCAGCAGCTTTCCTCCGGGGGTCTTATATAGCAATCAGCCCCAGCATTTT
CASSFPPGVLYSNQPQHF
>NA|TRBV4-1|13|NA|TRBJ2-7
TGCGCCAGCAGCCCCCATGGGGCCTGGTATCAGTACTTC
CASSPHGAWYQYF
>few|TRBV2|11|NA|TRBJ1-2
TGTGCCAGCAGTGAAAATCTTGGCTACACCTTC
CASSENLGYTF
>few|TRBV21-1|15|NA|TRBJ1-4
TGTGCCAGCAGCAGAGCACCTGCAACTAATGAAAAACTGTTTTTT
CASSRAPATNEKLFF
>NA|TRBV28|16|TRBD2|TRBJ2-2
TGTGCCAGCCCCCCTAAAGGGCGGGAGTTGACCGGGGAGCTGTTTTTT
CASPPKGRELTGELFF
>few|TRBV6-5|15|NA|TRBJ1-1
TGTGCCAGCAGTTACTCTGGGGCCATGAACACTGAAGCTTTCTTT
CASSYSGAMNTEAFF
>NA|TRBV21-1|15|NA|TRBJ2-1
TGTGCCAGCAGCAAACCCCGACAGGGGTACAATGAGCAGTTCTTC
CASSKPRQGYNEQFF
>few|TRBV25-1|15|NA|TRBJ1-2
TGTGCCAGCAGTGAATTTAAGGGCGCAGTCTATGGCTACACCTTC
CASSEFKGAVYGYTF
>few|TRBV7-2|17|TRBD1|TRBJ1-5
TGTGCCAGCAGCTTGGTGGGGACAGATCGTAACAATCAGCCCCAGCATTTT
CASSLVGTDRNNQPQHF
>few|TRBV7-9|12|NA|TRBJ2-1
TGTGCCAGCAGCTTAGTTCCTAATGAGCAGTTCTTC
CASSLVPNEQFF
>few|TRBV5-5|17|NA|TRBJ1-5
TGTGCCAGCAGCTTTAATAAGGCCGATCGGAGCAATCAGCCCCAGCATTTT
CASSFNKADRSNQPQHF
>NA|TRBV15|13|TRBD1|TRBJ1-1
TGTGCCACCAGCTGGGGACAGACCACTGAAGCTTTCTTT
CATSWGQTTEAFF
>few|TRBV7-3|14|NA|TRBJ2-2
TGTGCCAGCAGCTTATCACGGGAGAGCGGGGAGCTGTTTTTT
CASSLSRESGELFF
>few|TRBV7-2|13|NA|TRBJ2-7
TGTGCCAGCAGCCCGGGACAATCCTACGAGCAGTACTTC
CASSPGQSYEQYF
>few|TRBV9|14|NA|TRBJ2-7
TGTGCCAGCAGCGCAGGGACGGGGACCTACGAGCAGTACTTC
CASSAGTGTYEQYF
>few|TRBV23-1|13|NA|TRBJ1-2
TGCGCCAGCAGTCGTAACGGGAGCCATGGCTACACCTTC
CASSRNGSHGYTF
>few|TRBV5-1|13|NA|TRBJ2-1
TGCGCCAGCAGGGCGGGGGCCAGAAATGAGCAGTTCTTC
CASRAGARNEQFF
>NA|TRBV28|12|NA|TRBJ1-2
TGTGCCAGCAGGATACCTCCATATGGCTACACCTTC
CASRIPPYGYTF
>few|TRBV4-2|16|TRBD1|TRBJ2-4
TGTGCCAGCAGCCAGGTGACAGGGGCGGCCAAAAACATTCAGTACTTC
CASSQVTGAAKNIQYF
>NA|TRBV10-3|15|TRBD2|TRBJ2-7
TGTGCCATCAGTGAGTCGTTTAGCGGGATAGGTGAGCAGTACTTC
CAISESFSGIGEQYF
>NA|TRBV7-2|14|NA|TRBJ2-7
TGTGCCAGCAGCTTCCGGGGGAACAGCTACGAGCAGTACTTC
CASSFRGNSYEQYF
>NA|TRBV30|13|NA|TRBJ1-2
TGTGCCTGGAGTGTAACAGTACCCTATGGCTACACCTTC
CAWSVTVPYGYTF
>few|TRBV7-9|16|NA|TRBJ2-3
TGTGCCAGCAGCTTAGCGGCCGGCTCCTTCACAGATACGCAGTATTTT
CASSLAAGSFTDTQYF
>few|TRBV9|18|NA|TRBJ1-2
TGTGCCAGCAGCCCCAAACCCCAGGTTTACTACGCTAACTATGGCTACACCTTC
CASSPKPQVYYANYGYTF
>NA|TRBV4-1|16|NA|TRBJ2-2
TGCGCCAGCAGCCACAGTCTTGGGGCGCAAACCGGGGAGCTGTTTTTT
CASSHSLGAQTGELFF
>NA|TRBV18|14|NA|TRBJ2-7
TGTGCCAGCTCACCTGGGGGGCCTATCTACGAGCAGTACTTC
CASSPGGPIYEQYF
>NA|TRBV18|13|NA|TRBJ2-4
TGTGCCAGCTCACCGCCCGGGAGAGGCATTCAGTACTTC
CASSPPGRGIQYF
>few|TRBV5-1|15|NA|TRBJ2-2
TGCGCCAGCAGCCAGGGGCCTACTAACACCGGGGAGCTGTTTTTT
CASSQGPTNTGELFF
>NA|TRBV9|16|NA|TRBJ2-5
TGTGCCAGCAGCGTGTCCAGCGGGTGGAGACAAGAGACCCAGTACTTC
CASSVSSGWRQETQYF
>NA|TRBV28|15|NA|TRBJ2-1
TGTGCCAGCGTGACGGGAGCCAGCTCCTACAATGAGCAGTTCTTC
CASVTGASSYNEQFF
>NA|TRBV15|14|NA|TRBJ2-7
TGTGCCACCAGCAGAGGGGGGCCCCGTTTGGGGCAGTACTTC
CATSRGGPRLGQYF